The next 7 T cell receptor beta chains were all read from a single sample in a study of T cell responses to AZD1222 COVID-19 vaccine. Only in-frame clones appear in the TCRdb table, and some are missing; sequencing was by immunoSEQ multiplex PCR. The sample records some 190,000 clones, approximately 90% being singletons. The sample here was peripheral blood, taken 28 days after the second AZD1222 dose. These receptors originate from an adult who received the AZD1222 COVID-19 vaccine.

The rearrangement links TRBV5-8 to TRBJ2-3, with 7 bases that match TRBD2. The J segment lost 3 bases and the V segment lost 0 bases, leaving 4 bases of the junction unmatched. The CDR3 length is 15 residues. Germline CDR1 and CDR2: SGHTS and YDEGEE. The CDR3: CASSLAGRETDTQYF. Written as DNA, the CDR3 is TGTGCCAGCAGCTTGGCAGGGAGGGAAACAGATACGCAGTATTTT. Using reference TRBV5-8 and TRBJ2-3 for the parts outside the CDR3, the full variable domain is EAGVTQSPTHLIKTRGQQATLRCSPISGHTSVYWYQQALGLGLQFLLWYDEGEERNRGNFPPRFSGRQFPNYSSELNVNALELEDSALYLCASSLAGRETDTQYFGPGTRLTVL.

The chain employs TRBV10-1 and TRBJ2-5, with 8 bases identical to TRBD1. CDR1 and CDR2 (germline): WNHNN, SYGVQD (reference sequence). Trimming cost V 11 bases and J 7 bases; bases outside gene matches: 12. CDR3 length: 13 residues. The CDR3 bases are TGCGCCGTAAGGACAGGGACTGAGGTGACCCAGTACTTC. It encodes CAVRTGTEVTQYF.

This sequence joins TRBV6-2 or TRBV6-3 and TRBJ2-7; tentatively, D is TRBD2 (6 bases). Trimming took off 4 bases at V and 4 bases at J, with 17 bases between the two ends. This CDR3 contains 15 residues. Germline lookup yields CDR1 MNHEY and CDR2 SVGEGT. DNA of the CDR3: TGTGCCAGCAGTTCAACGACACGTGGGGGGTACGAGCAGTACTTC. Amino acid sequence: CASSSTTRGGYEQYF.

This clone is a singleton in its sample. The chain combines TRBV2 with TRBJ2-7, with D perhaps matching TRBD1 (5 bases). The CDR3 loop spans 14 amino acids. Germline V gives CDR1 SNHLY, CDR2 FYNNEI. V lost 2 bases and J lost 0, with 8 bases in between. This chain's CDR3 is CASSERGISYEQYF. The CDR3 DNA sequence: TGTGCCAGCAGTGAAAGGGGAATCTCCTACGAGCAGTACTTC.

The chain links TRBV7-2 to TRBJ1-6, with 7 bases identical to TRBD1. With V trimmed by 5 bases and J by 7 bases, 14 bases remained unmatched. The V gene's germline CDR1 is SGHTA and CDR2 FQGNSA. The CDR3 length is 17 residues. The CDR3 loop is CASSTDRAGRKNSPLHF. DNA for the CDR3: TGTGCCAGCAGCACTGACAGGGCGGGGAGAAAGAATTCACCCCTCCACTTT.

V gene TRBV4-1 combines with J gene TRBJ2-2; 14 positions match TRBD2. The CDR3 contains 18 residues. J lost 6 bases, V lost 5 bases, and 11 bases had no gene match. From germline, CDR1 is MGHRA and CDR2 YSYEKL. The CDR3 reads CASSSRTSGRMDSGELFF. Here the CDR3 DNA reads TGCGCCAGCAGCTCGAGGACTAGCGGGAGGATGGATTCCGGGGAGCTGTTTTTT.

The chain's CDR3 is CASSLGGVRGKNEQFF. DNA of the CDR3: TGTGCCAGCAGCTTAGGAGGAGTCAGGGGGAAGAATGAGCAGTTCTTC. The chain couples TRBV11-2 to TRBJ2-1; 7 nucleotides agree with TRBD1. The germline V gene has CDR1 SGHAT and CDR2 FQNNGV. J lost 7 bases, V lost 1 base, and 10 bases had no gene match. This CDR3 has 16 residues.